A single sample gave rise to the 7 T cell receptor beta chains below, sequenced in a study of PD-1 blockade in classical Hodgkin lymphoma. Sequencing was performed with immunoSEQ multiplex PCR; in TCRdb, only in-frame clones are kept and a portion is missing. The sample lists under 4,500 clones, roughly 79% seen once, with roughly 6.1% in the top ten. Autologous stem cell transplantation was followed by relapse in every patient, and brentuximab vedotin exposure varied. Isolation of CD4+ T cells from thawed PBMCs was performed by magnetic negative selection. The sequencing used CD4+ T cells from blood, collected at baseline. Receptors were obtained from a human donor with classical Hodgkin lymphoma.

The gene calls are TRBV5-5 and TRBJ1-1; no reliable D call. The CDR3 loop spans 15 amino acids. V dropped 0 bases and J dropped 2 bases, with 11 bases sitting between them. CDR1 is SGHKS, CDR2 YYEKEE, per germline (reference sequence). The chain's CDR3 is CASSLGAELNTEAFF. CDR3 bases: TGTGCCAGCAGCTTGGGGGCAGAACTCAACACTGAAGCTTTCTTT.

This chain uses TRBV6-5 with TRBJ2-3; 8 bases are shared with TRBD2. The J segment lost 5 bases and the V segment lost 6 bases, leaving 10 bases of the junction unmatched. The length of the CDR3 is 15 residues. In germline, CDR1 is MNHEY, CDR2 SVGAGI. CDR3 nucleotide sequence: TGTGCCAGCAGACCGCGGGGGGTCGGGGGAGATACGCAGTATTTT. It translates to CASRPRGVGGDTQYF.

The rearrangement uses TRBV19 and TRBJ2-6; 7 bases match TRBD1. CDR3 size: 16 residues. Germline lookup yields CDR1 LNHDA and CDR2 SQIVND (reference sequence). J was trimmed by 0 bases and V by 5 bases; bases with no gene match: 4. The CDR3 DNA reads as TGTGCCAGTAGTCAGGACAGGTCCTCTGGGGCCAACGTCCTGACTTTC. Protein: CASSQDRSSGANVLTF.

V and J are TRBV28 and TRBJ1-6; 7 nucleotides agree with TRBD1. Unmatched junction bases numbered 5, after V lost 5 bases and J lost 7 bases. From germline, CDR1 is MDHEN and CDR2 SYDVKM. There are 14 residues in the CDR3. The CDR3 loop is CASSPDRVNSPLHF. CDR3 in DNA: TGTGCCAGCAGTCCTGACAGGGTCAATTCACCCCTCCACTTT. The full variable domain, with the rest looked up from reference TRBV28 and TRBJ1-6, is DVKVTQSSRYLVKRTGEKVFLECVQDMDHENMFWYRQDPGLGLRLIYFSYDVKMKEKGDIPEGYSVSREKKERFSLILESASTNQTSMYLCASSPDRVNSPLHFGNGTRLTVT.

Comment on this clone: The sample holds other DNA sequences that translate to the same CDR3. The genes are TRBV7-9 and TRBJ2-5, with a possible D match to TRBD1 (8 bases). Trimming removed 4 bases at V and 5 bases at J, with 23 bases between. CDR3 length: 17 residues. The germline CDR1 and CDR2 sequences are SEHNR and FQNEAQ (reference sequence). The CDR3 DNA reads TGTGCCAGCAGCTCGCGACTAGCAGGGGGCCAGGTGGAGACCCAGTACTTC. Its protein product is CASSSRLAGGQVETQYF. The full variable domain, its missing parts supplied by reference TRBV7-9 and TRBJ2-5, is DTGVSQNPRHKITKRGQNVTFRCDPISEHNRLYWYRQTLGQGPEFLTYFQNEAQLEKSRLLSDRFSAERPKGSFSTLEIQRTEQGDSAMYLCASSSRLAGGQVETQYFGPGTRLLVL.

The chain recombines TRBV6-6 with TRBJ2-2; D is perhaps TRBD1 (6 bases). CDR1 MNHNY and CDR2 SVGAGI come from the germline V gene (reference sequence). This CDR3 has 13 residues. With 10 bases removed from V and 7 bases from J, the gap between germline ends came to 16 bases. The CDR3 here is CATAWTEGGELFF. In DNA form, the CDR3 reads TGTGCCACTGCATGGACAGAGGGCGGGGAGCTGTTTTTT.

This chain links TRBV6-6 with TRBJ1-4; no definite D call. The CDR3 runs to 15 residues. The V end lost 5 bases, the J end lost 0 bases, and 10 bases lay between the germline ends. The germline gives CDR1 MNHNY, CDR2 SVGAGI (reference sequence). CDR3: CASSRTDATNEKLFF. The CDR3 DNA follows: TGTGCCAGCAGTCGGACGGATGCAACTAATGAAAAACTGTTTTTT.